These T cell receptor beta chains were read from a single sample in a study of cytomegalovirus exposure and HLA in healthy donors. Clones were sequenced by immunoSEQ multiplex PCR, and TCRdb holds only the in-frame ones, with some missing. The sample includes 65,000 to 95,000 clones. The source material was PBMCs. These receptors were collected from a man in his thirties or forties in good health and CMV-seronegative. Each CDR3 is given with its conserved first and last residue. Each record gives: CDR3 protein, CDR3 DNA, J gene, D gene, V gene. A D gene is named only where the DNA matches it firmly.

CASSWDRGFEAFF | TGTGCCAGCAGCTGGGACAGGGGGTTTGAAGCTTTCTTT | TRBJ1-1 | TRBD1 | TRBV5-4
CASSEYRSGGAYNEQFF | TGTGCCAGCAGTGAATATAGGAGTGGAGGGGCCTACAATGAGCAGTTCTTC | TRBJ2-1 | . | TRBV25-1
CATSPVGQYNEQFF | TGTGCCACTTCACCGGTAGGACAGTACAATGAGCAGTTCTTC | TRBJ2-1 | . | TRBV15
CASSSWTGEPHGELFF | TGTGCCAGCAGCTCATGGACAGGGGAACCCCACGGGGAGCTGTTTTTT | TRBJ2-2 | TRBD1 | TRBV7-3
CASSLRGGTEAFF | TGTGCCAGCAGCTTAAGGGGGGGGACTGAAGCTTTCTTT | TRBJ1-1 | . | TRBV7-2
CASSQGMSLYEQYF | TGCGCCAGCAGCCAAGGCATGTCACTCTACGAGCAGTACTTC | TRBJ2-7 | . | TRBV4-1
CASSADSSGNTIYF | TGTGCCAGCAGCGCGGACAGCTCTGGAAACACCATATATTTT | TRBJ1-3 | . | TRBV7-2
CAIRQTGFHEQYF | TGTGCCATCAGGCAAACAGGGTTCCACGAGCAGTACTTC | TRBJ2-7 | . | TRBV10-3
CSVEDNYPEAFF | TGCAGCGTTGAGGACAATTATCCTGAAGCTTTCTTT | TRBJ1-1 | . | TRBV29-1
CASSQKGDRGYEQYF | TGTGCCAGCTCCCAAAAAGGGGACAGGGGCTACGAGCAGTACTTC | TRBJ2-7 | TRBD1 | TRBV18
CASSPLAGEETQYF | TGTGCCAGCAGCCCCCTAGCGGGGGAGGAGACCCAGTACTTC | TRBJ2-5 | TRBD2 | TRBV9
CASSLHPGSEQYF | TGCGCCAGCAGCTTGCACCCGGGGTCCGAGCAGTACTTC | TRBJ2-7 | . | TRBV4-1
CASSLRLATHNEQFF | TGTGCCAGCAGCCTTAGACTAGCGACCCACAATGAGCAGTTCTTC | TRBJ2-1 | TRBD2 | TRBV6-5
CASSHQRRYGYTF | TGTGCCAGCAGTCACCAGCGCCGGTATGGCTACACCTTC | TRBJ1-2 | . | TRBV6-1
CASSLEGDQPQHF | TGTGCCAGCAGCCTCGAGGGGGATCAGCCCCAGCATTTT | TRBJ1-5 | . | TRBV7-9
CASSSERYTF | TGTGCCAGCAGTTCCGAGCGCTACACCTTC | TRBJ1-2 | . | TRBV6-6
CAWSSGEKLFF | TGTGCCTGGAGTTCCGGGGAAAAACTGTTTTTT | TRBJ1-4 | . | TRBV30
CASGMTLNEQFF | TGTGCCAGCGGAATGACATTAAATGAGCAGTTCTTC | TRBJ2-1 | . | TRBV25-1
CSVEDPPEQYF | TGCAGCGTTGAAGACCCTCCGGAGCAGTACTTC | TRBJ2-7 | . | TRBV29-1
CASSRQDRTEAFF | TGTGCCAGTAGTAGACAGGATCGTACTGAAGCTTTCTTT | TRBJ1-1 | . | TRBV19
CAWSAGTDTQYF | TGTGCCTGGAGTGCAGGGACAGATACGCAGTATTTT | TRBJ2-3 | . | TRBV30
CASSEARQYNQPQHF | TGTGCCAGCAGTGAAGCGCGGCAGTACAATCAGCCCCAGCATTTT | TRBJ1-5 | . | TRBV6-1
CASTRTRSNEQFF | TGTGCCAGCACGAGAACCAGGTCCAATGAGCAGTTCTTC | TRBJ2-1 | . | TRBV2
CASSLPEGQNTGELFF | TGCGCCAGCAGCCTACCCGAGGGACAGAACACCGGGGAGCTGTTTTTT | TRBJ2-2 | . | TRBV5-1
CASSLAGVYEQYF | TGTGCCAGCAGCTTAGCGGGAGTCTACGAGCAGTACTTC | TRBJ2-7 | . | TRBV7-9
CASSLLPKAGLAGGYEQYF | TGTGCCAGCAGTCTATTACCCAAAGCGGGACTAGCGGGGGGTTACGAGCAGTACTTC | TRBJ2-7 | TRBD2 | TRBV7-2
CASSYRTGSRQYF | TGTGCCAGCAGTTACAGGACAGGCTCGAGGCAGTACTTC | TRBJ2-5 | TRBD1 | TRBV6-5